Shown below are 11 T cell receptor beta chains from a single sample sequenced in a study of blood T cells in healthy people across ages (dated by TCRdb to about 2015). The library was obtained by 5' RACE. The reads were generated on an Illumina HiSeq 2500. The second PCR ran for about 7 to 11 cycles and used a J-beta primer mix along with a sample-barcoded 5' primer. TCRdb reworked the public reads: Q25 trimming with fastp, MiXCR clone assembly, productive beta chains retained. Merged by CDR3 protein, the rows form single entries marked with the most common genes and DNA. In this sample the table shows approximately 760,000 distinct CDR3 sequences, 20% to 25% of which occur a single time. The leading ten clones occupy 9% to 9.5% of the sample. The same data also contributed to another study, on T cells of mothers and their children.

Sequenced input: blood. The receptors come from a boy aged 5-17 years in good health.

This clonotype was counted between two and nine times. The chain has TRBV10-3 and TRBJ1-2; the D gene is possibly TRBD1 (5 bases). Looked up from germline, CDR1 is ENHRY and CDR2 is SYGVKD. CDR3 length equals 11 residues. V was shortened by 6 bases and J by 4 bases, with 6 bases between the two germline ends. The CDR3 DNA reads as TGTGCCATCAGCGACAGCTATGGCTACACCTTC. It specifies CAISDSYGYTF.

This clonotype has more than one count but fewer than ten. The chain recombines TRBV3-1 with TRBJ2-4; the match to TRBD2 covers 7 bases. The germline gives CDR1 LGHDT, CDR2 YNNKEL (reference sequence). The V gene end was trimmed by 1 base and the J gene end by 3 bases; junction bases not matched to a gene: 9. CDR3 length: 17 amino acids. The CDR3 sequence: CASSQVSSGLFKNIQYF. The CDR3 DNA reads as TGTGCCAGCAGCCAAGTATCTAGCGGACTTTTCAAAAACATTCAGTACTTC.

The chain links TRBV6-4 to TRBJ2-1; no clear D. TRBJ2-5 explains the end of the DNA better; the J call may be wrong. Germline V gene lookup returns CDR1 MRHNA and CDR2 SNTAGT. The length of the CDR3 is 14 residues. The CDR3 DNA reads TGTGCCAGCAGTGAAAAGACGGACCAAGAGACCCAGTACTTC. Amino acid sequence: CASSEKTDQETQYF.

CDR3 loop: CAISDSETRAYEQYF. The CDR3, as DNA: TGTGCCATCAGTGATTCCGAAACTCGGGCCTACGAGCAGTACTTC. The V and J genes are TRBV10-3 and TRBJ2-7, with D uncertain. CDR3 size: 15 residues. Per the germline V gene, CDR1 is ENHRY and CDR2 is SYGVKD. The germline V and J ends were trimmed by 3 bases and 2 bases, with 14 bases remaining between them.

This clonotype was detected only a few times. J is TRBJ2-2 and V is TRBV11-1; 14 nucleotides align to TRBD2. V shed 5 bases, J shed 6 bases, and the junction held 17 bases outside the gene matches. From germline, CDR1 is SGHAT and CDR2 FQDESV (reference sequence). The CDR3 covers 20 residues. CDR3 DNA: TGTGCCAGCAGCGGTGCCGGGACTAGCGGGAGCCGCGATGGGCCCGGGGAGCTGTTTTTT. Translation gives CASSGAGTSGSRDGPGELFF.

This chain links TRBV6-6 with TRBJ1-1, with a weak D call TRBD1 (5 bases). V was cut by 6 bases and J by 5 bases, with 13 bases left in between. Germline loops: CDR1 MNHNY, CDR2 SVGAGI (reference sequence). The CDR3 spans 13 residues. In DNA, the CDR3 is TGTGCCAGCAGGGGGGGTTTGGGGACTGAAGCTTTCTTT. It specifies CASRGGLGTEAFF.

The chain carries TRBV24-1 and TRBJ2-3, with unresolved D. The CDR3 covers 16 residues. Germline loops: CDR1 KGHDR, CDR2 SFDVKD. Trimming pared 6 bases from V and 0 bases from J, leaving 15 bases between. CDR3 region: CATSSFSDPSTDTQYF. In DNA form, the CDR3 reads TGTGCCACCAGTTCCTTCAGCGATCCTAGCACAGATACGCAGTATTTT.

This clonotype was seen a few times. This chain joins TRBV5-1 and TRBJ2-7, with D possibly TRBD2 on 5 matching bases. CDR1 is SGHRS, CDR2 YFSETQ, per germline. V lost 3 bases to trimming and J lost 2 bases, with 9 bases between them. This CDR3 has 13 amino acids. CDR3 sequence: CASSWNSAYEQYF. The CDR3 DNA is TGCGCCAGCAGCTGGAATAGCGCCTACGAGCAGTACTTC.

The genes are TRBV6-1 and TRBJ2-5; D might be TRBD1 or TRBD2, each matching 5 bases. Between the trimmed V and J ends, which lost 1 base and 3 bases, there was a span of 9 bases. Looked up from germline, CDR1 is MNHNS and CDR2 is SASEGT. This CDR3 has 14 residues. CDR3 region: CASSEVLGEETQYF. The CDR3 coding sequence is TGTGCCAGCAGTGAAGTTCTGGGGGAAGAGACCCAGTACTTC.

In its sample, this clonotype was seen a few times. The chain uses TRBV2 and TRBJ2-3; 11 nucleotides align to TRBD1. The V segment lost 4 bases and the J segment 3 bases; nucleotides outside the gene matches: 3. The CDR3 is 15 residues long. Germline assignment: CDR1 SNHLY and CDR2 FYNNEI. Written as DNA, the CDR3 is TGTGCCAGCAGTGGGGACAGGGGGTTTACAGATACGCAGTATTTT. Protein: CASSGDRGFTDTQYF. The variable domain in full, completed from reference TRBV2 and TRBJ2-3, reads EPEVTQTPSHQVTQMGQEVILRCVPISNHLYFYWYRQILGQKVEFLVSFYNNEISEKSEIFDDQFSVERPDGSNFTLKIRSTKLEDSAMYFCASSGDRGFTDTQYFGPGTRLTVL.

The chain joins TRBV4-1 to TRBJ2-1, with 8 bases aligning to TRBD2. Germline V lookup: CDR1 MGHRA, CDR2 YSYEKL. V shed 5 bases and J 6 bases; nucleotides not matched to a gene: 12. This CDR3 is 16 amino acids long. Here the CDR3 DNA reads TGCGCCAGCAGCTACGCGGGAGGAATTCGGGTCAATGAGCAGTTCTTC. Protein: CASSYAGGIRVNEQFF.